A selection of T cell receptor beta chains follows, all from one sample in a study of sequential checkpoint blockade in melanoma. The assay was immunoSEQ multiplex PCR, and TCRdb's table has in-frame clones only and misses some. The sample lists thousands of clones, approximately 77% seen once, with about 18% in the top ten. The sample was CD8+ T cells sorted from blood (inferred from file names), taken from a patient given nivolumab and ipilimumab in sequence. These receptors all stem from a human donor with melanoma. Each CDR3 is given with its conserved first and last residue. A D gene is named only where the DNA matches it firmly. Only some rows state a clone size, as once, few, many or a class for expanded clones.

cdr3_length: 15
clone_size: few
j_call: TRBJ2-3
v_call: TRBV6-4
d_call: TRBD2
cdr3_aa: CASSPGLTSTDTQYF
cdr3_nt: TGTGCCAGCAGCCCGGGACTAACTAGCACAGATACGCAGTATTTT

cdr3_length: 17
clone_size: once
j_call: TRBJ1-1
v_call: TRBV7-3
d_call: TRBD1
cdr3_aa: CASSLRGQGGGNTEAFF
cdr3_nt: TGTGCCAGCAGCTTACGGGGACAGGGCGGTGGAAACACTGAAGCTTTCTTT

cdr3_length: 15
clone_size: once
j_call: TRBJ2-3
v_call: TRBV7-6
d_call: TRBD2
cdr3_aa: CASSLGGGGTDTQYF
cdr3_nt: TGTGCCAGCAGCTTAGGTGGGGGGGGCACAGATACGCAGTATTTT

cdr3_length: 14
clone_size: .
j_call: TRBJ2-7
v_call: TRBV15
d_call: TRBD1
cdr3_aa: CATSSAGAGGEQYF
cdr3_nt: TGTGCCACCAGCAGTGCCGGGGCAGGGGGCGAGCAGTACTTC

cdr3_length: 12
clone_size: few
j_call: TRBJ2-4
v_call: TRBV11-2
d_call: .
cdr3_aa: CASSFDSSIQYF
cdr3_nt: TGTGCCAGCAGCTTTGACAGCTCGATTCAGTACTTC

cdr3_length: 17
clone_size: .
j_call: TRBJ1-4
v_call: TRBV4-3
d_call: TRBD1
cdr3_aa: CASSQGTGKATNEKLFF
cdr3_nt: TGCGCCAGCAGCCAAGGGACAGGGAAAGCTACTAATGAAAAACTGTTTTTT

cdr3_length: 16
clone_size: few
j_call: TRBJ2-4
v_call: TRBV11-3
d_call: .
cdr3_aa: CASSPGGLSDKNIQYF
cdr3_nt: TGTGCCAGCAGCCCCGGGGGACTGAGTGACAAAAACATTCAGTACTTC

cdr3_length: 16
clone_size: few
j_call: TRBJ2-7
v_call: TRBV10-3
d_call: .
cdr3_aa: CASTQEGGGSIYEQYF
cdr3_nt: TGTGCCAGCACCCAAGAGGGAGGGGGATCAATCTACGAGCAGTACTTC

cdr3_length: 16
clone_size: .
j_call: TRBJ2-5
v_call: TRBV19
d_call: TRBD2
cdr3_aa: CASRPSGRAVRETQYF
cdr3_nt: TGTGCCAGTAGGCCTAGCGGGAGGGCCGTTCGTGAGACCCAGTACTTC

cdr3_length: 20
clone_size: .
j_call: TRBJ1-1
v_call: TRBV7-6
d_call: .
cdr3_aa: CASSLEGSLQGSFMNTEAFF
cdr3_nt: TGTGCCAGCAGCTTAGAGGGCTCCCTACAGGGTTCCTTCATGAACACTGAAGCTTTCTTT

cdr3_length: 15
clone_size: .
j_call: TRBJ1-1
v_call: TRBV5-1
d_call: .
cdr3_aa: CASSDHDSLNTEAFF
cdr3_nt: TGCGCCAGCAGCGACCACGACAGCTTGAACACTGAAGCTTTCTTT

cdr3_length: 14
clone_size: .
j_call: TRBJ2-7
v_call: TRBV27
d_call: TRBD2
cdr3_aa: CASSLGTSGGEQYF
cdr3_nt: TGTGCCAGCAGTCTAGGGACTAGCGGGGGCGAGCAGTACTTC

cdr3_length: 13
clone_size: .
j_call: TRBJ1-5
v_call: TRBV15
d_call: .
cdr3_aa: CATSLSDNQPQHF
cdr3_nt: TGTGCCACCAGCCTGTCAGACAATCAGCCCCAGCATTTT

cdr3_length: 16
clone_size: once
j_call: TRBJ1-5
v_call: TRBV6-5
d_call: TRBD1
cdr3_aa: CASSYSGTGKGQPQHF
cdr3_nt: TGTGCCAGCAGTTACTCTGGGACAGGGAAAGGTCAGCCCCAGCATTTT

cdr3_length: 14
clone_size: few
j_call: TRBJ2-4
v_call: TRBV6-1
d_call: .
cdr3_aa: CASSEAVRGDIQYF
cdr3_nt: TGTGCCAGCAGTGAAGCAGTCAGGGGGGACATTCAGTACTTC

cdr3_length: 15
clone_size: .
j_call: TRBJ1-5
v_call: TRBV7-2
d_call: TRBD1
cdr3_aa: CASNPTGEDNQPQHF
cdr3_nt: TGTGCCAGCAACCCTACAGGGGAGGACAATCAGCCCCAGCATTTT

cdr3_length: 14
clone_size: .
j_call: TRBJ1-5
v_call: TRBV19
d_call: .
cdr3_aa: CASSAGGDYQPQHF
cdr3_nt: TGTGCCAGTAGTGCGGGGGGGGATTATCAGCCCCAGCATTTT

cdr3_length: 15
clone_size: few
j_call: TRBJ1-4
v_call: TRBV7-8
d_call: TRBD1
cdr3_aa: CASRIGTASNEKLFF
cdr3_nt: TGTGCCAGCAGAATTGGGACAGCGTCAAATGAAAAACTGTTTTTT

cdr3_length: 16
clone_size: .
j_call: TRBJ1-1
v_call: TRBV5-6
d_call: .
cdr3_aa: CASSLGGWTLNTEAFF
cdr3_nt: TGTGCCAGCAGCCTGGGAGGGTGGACGTTGAACACTGAAGCTTTCTTT

cdr3_length: 14
clone_size: .
j_call: TRBJ2-7
v_call: TRBV7-8
d_call: TRBD1
cdr3_aa: CASSGRDRDYEQYF
cdr3_nt: TGTGCCAGCAGCGGCCGGGACAGGGACTACGAGCAGTACTTC

cdr3_length: 13
clone_size: .
j_call: TRBJ1-2
v_call: TRBV29-1
d_call: TRBD1
cdr3_aa: CSVGRDRDNGYTF
cdr3_nt: TGCAGCGTTGGCCGGGACAGGGACAATGGCTACACCTTC

cdr3_length: 15
clone_size: .
j_call: TRBJ2-5
v_call: TRBV27
d_call: TRBD2
cdr3_aa: CASRPGLAIQETQYF
cdr3_nt: TGTGCCAGCAGACCAGGACTAGCGATACAAGAGACCCAGTACTTC

cdr3_length: 17
clone_size: .
j_call: TRBJ2-6
v_call: TRBV7-9
d_call: .
cdr3_aa: CASPSINDSPGANVLTF
cdr3_nt: TGTGCCAGCCCCAGTATTAATGACAGTCCCGGGGCCAACGTCCTGACTTTC

cdr3_length: 12
clone_size: once
j_call: TRBJ2-7
v_call: TRBV29-1
d_call: TRBD2
cdr3_aa: CSVRTSGYEQYF
cdr3_nt: TGCAGCGTCCGGACTAGCGGGTACGAGCAGTACTTC

cdr3_length: 14
clone_size: few
j_call: TRBJ1-5
v_call: TRBV6-6
d_call: .
cdr3_aa: CASSMPGNNQPQHF
cdr3_nt: TGTGCCAGCAGTATGCCGGGAAACAATCAGCCCCAGCATTTT

cdr3_length: 14
clone_size: .
j_call: TRBJ1-1
v_call: TRBV6-1
d_call: TRBD1
cdr3_aa: CASSPGTEVTEAFF
cdr3_nt: TGTGCCAGCAGCCCCGGGACAGAGGTCACTGAAGCTTTCTTT

cdr3_length: 16
clone_size: .
j_call: TRBJ1-2
v_call: TRBV4-3
d_call: TRBD1
cdr3_aa: CASSQRDRGNNYGYTF
cdr3_nt: TGCGCCAGCAGCCAACGTGACAGGGGGAATAACTATGGCTACACCTTC

cdr3_length: 17
clone_size: .
j_call: TRBJ1-6
v_call: TRBV19
d_call: .
cdr3_aa: CASSIVAGEDYNSPLHF
cdr3_nt: TGTGCCAGTAGTATCGTGGCAGGGGAAGACTATAATTCACCCCTCCACTTT

cdr3_length: 14
clone_size: few
j_call: TRBJ2-1
v_call: TRBV6-4
d_call: TRBD2
cdr3_aa: CASSDGSGGNEQFF
cdr3_nt: TGTGCCAGCAGTGACGGAAGCGGGGGCAATGAGCAGTTCTTC

cdr3_length: 16
clone_size: .
j_call: TRBJ2-6
v_call: TRBV4-3
d_call: TRBD2
cdr3_aa: CASSQGEGLGANVLTF
cdr3_nt: TGCGCCAGCAGCCAAGGGGAGGGACTTGGGGCCAACGTCCTGACTTTC

cdr3_length: 15
clone_size: .
j_call: TRBJ2-7
v_call: TRBV2
d_call: TRBD1
cdr3_aa: CASSEVGQGAYEQYF
cdr3_nt: TGTGCCAGCAGTGAAGTGGGACAGGGGGCTTACGAGCAGTACTTC

cdr3_length: 16
clone_size: .
j_call: TRBJ2-7
v_call: TRBV4-2
d_call: .
cdr3_aa: CASSQVVAGVGLEQYF
cdr3_nt: TGTGCCAGCAGCCAAGTGGTGGCAGGTGTGGGACTCGAGCAGTACTTC

cdr3_length: 13
clone_size: .
j_call: TRBJ2-3
v_call: TRBV6-4
d_call: .
cdr3_aa: CASSWRDTDTQYF
cdr3_nt: TGTGCCAGCAGCTGGCGGGACACAGATACGCAGTATTTT

cdr3_length: 13
clone_size: .
j_call: TRBJ2-5
v_call: TRBV7-2
d_call: .
cdr3_aa: CASRWDYQETQYF
cdr3_nt: TGTGCCAGCAGGTGGGACTACCAAGAGACCCAGTACTTC

cdr3_length: 15
clone_size: .
j_call: TRBJ1-1
v_call: TRBV15
d_call: TRBD1
cdr3_aa: CATSSPGTGKSEAFF
cdr3_nt: TGTGCCACCAGCAGCCCCGGGACAGGTAAATCTGAAGCTTTCTTT

cdr3_length: 14
clone_size: .
j_call: TRBJ2-7
v_call: TRBV5-4
d_call: .
cdr3_aa: CASSLTGRVYEQYF
cdr3_nt: TGTGCCAGCAGCTTAACAGGAAGGGTCTACGAGCAGTACTTC

cdr3_length: 15
clone_size: .
j_call: TRBJ2-1
v_call: TRBV6-4
d_call: .
cdr3_aa: CASSGADSDYNEQFF
cdr3_nt: TGTGCCAGCAGTGGGGCGGACTCGGATTACAATGAGCAGTTCTTC

cdr3_length: 14
clone_size: .
j_call: TRBJ1-2
v_call: TRBV15
d_call: TRBD1
cdr3_aa: CATPRDRVFYGYTF
cdr3_nt: TGTGCCACCCCCCGGGACAGGGTGTTCTATGGCTACACCTTC

cdr3_length: 13
clone_size: .
j_call: TRBJ2-1
v_call: TRBV5-4
d_call: TRBD1
cdr3_aa: CASSWTGDVEQFF
cdr3_nt: TGTGCCAGCAGCTGGACAGGGGACGTTGAGCAGTTCTTC

cdr3_length: 15
clone_size: .
j_call: TRBJ2-1
v_call: TRBV9
d_call: TRBD1
cdr3_aa: CASSQRDSSYNEQFF
cdr3_nt: TGTGCCAGCAGCCAAAGGGACAGCTCCTACAATGAGCAGTTCTTC

cdr3_length: 13
clone_size: .
j_call: TRBJ2-7
v_call: TRBV9
d_call: TRBD2
cdr3_aa: CASSERDYEQQYF
cdr3_nt: TGTGCCAGCAGCGAGAGGGACTATGAGCAGCAGTACTTC

cdr3_length: 15
clone_size: once
j_call: TRBJ1-1
v_call: TRBV2
d_call: .
cdr3_aa: CASSEARGLNTEAFF
cdr3_nt: TGTGCCAGCAGTGAAGCGCGGGGGCTAAACACTGAAGCTTTCTTT

cdr3_length: 14
clone_size: few
j_call: TRBJ2-7
v_call: TRBV4-1
d_call: .
cdr3_aa: CASSLERHAYEQYF
cdr3_nt: TGCGCCAGCAGCCTGGAGCGTCACGCCTACGAGCAGTACTTC

cdr3_length: 15
clone_size: .
j_call: TRBJ2-7
v_call: TRBV4-3
d_call: TRBD2
cdr3_aa: CASSQEGAGGLEQYF
cdr3_nt: TGCGCCAGCAGCCAAGAGGGAGCGGGAGGGCTGGAGCAGTACTTC

cdr3_length: 14
clone_size: .
j_call: TRBJ1-5
v_call: TRBV9
d_call: .
cdr3_aa: CASSVTPNNQPQHF
cdr3_nt: TGTGCCAGCAGCGTAACACCGAACAATCAGCCCCAGCATTTT

cdr3_length: 15
clone_size: .
j_call: TRBJ2-7
v_call: TRBV4-1
d_call: TRBD1
cdr3_aa: CASSQEPGTAYEQYF
cdr3_nt: TGCGCCAGCAGCCAAGAACCCGGGACAGCTTACGAGCAGTACTTC

cdr3_length: 16
clone_size: .
j_call: TRBJ2-1
v_call: TRBV11-2
d_call: .
cdr3_aa: CASSLAGQGTYNEQFF
cdr3_nt: TGTGCCAGCAGCTTAGCCGGTCAGGGCACCTACAATGAGCAGTTCTTC

cdr3_length: 13
clone_size: once
j_call: TRBJ2-3
v_call: TRBV27
d_call: .
cdr3_aa: CASSLRSTDTQYF
cdr3_nt: TGTGCCAGCAGTTTGCGGAGCACAGATACGCAGTATTTT

cdr3_length: 15
clone_size: few
j_call: TRBJ2-5
v_call: TRBV6-5
d_call: .
cdr3_aa: CASSYGQGNWETQYF
cdr3_nt: TGTGCCAGCAGTTACGGGCAGGGGAATTGGGAGACCCAGTACTTC

cdr3_length: 15
clone_size: .
j_call: TRBJ2-3
v_call: TRBV6-4
d_call: .
cdr3_aa: CASSDSASVTDTQYF
cdr3_nt: TGTGCCAGCAGTGACTCGGCTAGCGTCACAGATACGCAGTATTTT

cdr3_length: 14
clone_size: .
j_call: TRBJ1-3
v_call: TRBV2
d_call: .
cdr3_aa: CASKRRGNGNTIYF
cdr3_nt: TGTGCCAGCAAAAGGCGGGGGAATGGAAACACCATATATTTT

cdr3_length: 16
clone_size: .
j_call: TRBJ2-7
v_call: TRBV7-6
d_call: TRBD1
cdr3_aa: CASSSLDRASSYEQYF
cdr3_nt: TGTGCCAGCAGCTCCTTGGACAGGGCCAGCTCCTACGAGCAGTACTTC

cdr3_length: 15
clone_size: once
j_call: TRBJ2-1
v_call: TRBV4-2
d_call: TRBD1
cdr3_aa: CASSQDKGQGNEQFF
cdr3_nt: TGTGCCAGCAGCCAAGATAAAGGACAGGGTAATGAGCAGTTCTTC

cdr3_length: 14
clone_size: .
j_call: TRBJ2-7
v_call: TRBV29-1
d_call: TRBD1
cdr3_aa: CSVARTGLIGEQYF
cdr3_nt: TGCAGCGTTGCCAGGACAGGGTTAATTGGCGAGCAGTACTTC

cdr3_length: 10
clone_size: .
j_call: TRBJ2-7
v_call: TRBV27
d_call: .
cdr3_aa: CASGIYEQYF
cdr3_nt: TGTGCCAGCGGCATCTACGAGCAGTACTTC

cdr3_length: 19
clone_size: medium-sized
j_call: TRBJ1-6
v_call: TRBV11-2
d_call: TRBD1
cdr3_aa: CASSHRDRRLHCLNSPLHF
cdr3_nt: TGTGCCAGCAGCCACCGGGACAGGCGCCTCCATTGTCTTAATTCACCCCTCCACTTT

cdr3_length: 19
clone_size: .
j_call: TRBJ2-1
v_call: TRBV4-1
d_call: .
cdr3_aa: CASSQVWVSGVAVDNEQFF
cdr3_nt: TGCGCCAGCAGCCAAGTCTGGGTCTCTGGGGTAGCGGTGGACAATGAGCAGTTCTTC